This T cell receptor beta chain is from a study of cytomegalovirus exposure and HLA in healthy donors. Data came from immunoSEQ multiplex PCR; TCRdb stores just in-frame clones and leaves some out. The repertoire consists of some 110,000 clones, with 90% to 95% occurring once and the leading ten covering 1% to 1.5%. This clone occurred a few times. Germline V gene data show CDR1 as MNHNS and CDR2 as SASEGT. The ends were cut back, 4 bases at V and 5 bases at J, with 20 bases in the middle. CDR3 length: 17 amino acids. The receptor was isolated from a woman aged 18-29 years in good health and CMV-seronegative. The V gene is TRBV6-1, the J gene TRBJ2-2, with D possibly matching TRBD1 (5 bases). The sequencing input was PBMCs. CDR3 DNA: TGTGCCAGCAGTGGCCAGCGCCAGGGCTTCTTTACCGGGGAGCTGTTTTTT. Translation gives CASSGQRQGFFTGELFF.